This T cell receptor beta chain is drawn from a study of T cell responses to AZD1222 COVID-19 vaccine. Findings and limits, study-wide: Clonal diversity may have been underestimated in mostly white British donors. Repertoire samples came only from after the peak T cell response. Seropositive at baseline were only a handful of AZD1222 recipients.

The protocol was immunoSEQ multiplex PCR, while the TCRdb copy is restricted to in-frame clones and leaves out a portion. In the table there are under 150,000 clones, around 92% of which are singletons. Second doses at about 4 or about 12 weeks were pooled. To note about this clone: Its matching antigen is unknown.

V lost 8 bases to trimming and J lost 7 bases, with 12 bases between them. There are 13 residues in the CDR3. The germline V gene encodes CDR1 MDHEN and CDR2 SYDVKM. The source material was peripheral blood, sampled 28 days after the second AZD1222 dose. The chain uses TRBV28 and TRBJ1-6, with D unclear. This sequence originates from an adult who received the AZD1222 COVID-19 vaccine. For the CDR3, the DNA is TGTGCCAGCTCTTCGGGTCCCAATTCACCCCTCCACTTT. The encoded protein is CASSSGPNSPLHF.